Each of the 26 T cell receptor beta chains below was sequenced from the same sample in a study of shared clonotypes between healthy human individuals. The table came from immunoSEQ multiplex PCR; TCRdb's copy has only in-frame clones and leaves some out. In the table there are over a million clones, roughly 80% of which are singletons. Sequencing input: memory CD4+ T cells sorted from blood. The sample's subset: CD45RA-negative fraction. These receptors were obtained from a man between 18 and 35 years old in good health.

The chain recombines TRBV21-1 with TRBJ2-7; TRBD2 reflects the table's D call only, with no check against the DNA. TRBV21-1 is tagged as a pseudogene. This CDR3 is 20 amino acids long. CDR3 protein: CASSLPGGTSGSRSSYEQYF. CDR3 nucleotides: TGTGCCAGCAGCCTCCCCGGAGGAACTAGCGGGAGCAGAAGTTCCTACGAGCAGTACTTC.

The gene calls are TRBV10-3 and TRBJ1-3; 7 bases are a match to TRBD1. This CDR3 is 14 amino acids long. The germline V gene has CDR1 ENHRY and CDR2 SYGVKD. The J segment lost 3 bases and the V segment lost 6 bases, leaving 5 bases of the junction unmatched. CDR3 amino acids: CAIRPGQSGNTIYF. The CDR3 DNA follows: TGTGCCATCAGACCGGGACAGAGTGGAAACACCATATATTTT.

The chain uses TRBV7-2 and TRBJ2-7, with 8 nucleotides matching TRBD1. The J segment lost 4 bases and the V segment lost 5 bases, leaving 10 bases of the junction unmatched. The germline gives CDR1 SGHTA, CDR2 FQGNSA. The CDR3 is 15 residues long. The CDR3 bases are TGTGCCAGCAGCCAGGACAGGGAACCTACTTACGAGCAGTACTTC. Encoded protein: CASSQDREPTYEQYF. The full variable domain, rest sourced from reference TRBV7-2 and TRBJ2-7, is GAGVSQSPSNKVTEKGKDVELRCDPISGHTALYWYRQSLGQGLEFLIYFQGNSAPDKSGLPSDRFSAERTGGSVSTLTIQRTQQEDSAVYLCASSQDREPTYEQYFGPGTRLTVT.

Worth noting for this clone: Possible read error: a much larger clone is one base away. Other DNA sequences in the same sample also yield this CDR3. The chain joins TRBV11-3 to TRBJ2-2; 8 bases align to TRBD1. The germline V gene has CDR1 SGHNT and CDR2 YENEEA. This CDR3 contains 15 residues. The J segment lost 1 base and the V segment lost 5 bases, leaving 3 bases of the junction unmatched. CDR3: CASSPGTGNTGELFF. As DNA, the CDR3 is TGTGCCAGCAGCCCCGGGACAGGGAACACCGGGGAGCTGTTTTTT.

The genes are TRBV4-1 and TRBJ2-3; D is unresolved. The CDR3 sequence is 14 residues long. V was clipped by 0 bases and J by 2 bases, with 6 bases between them. Germline CDR1 reads MGHRA; CDR2 reads YSYEKL. CDR3 sequence: CASSQDPNTDTQYF. CDR3 nucleotide sequence: TGCGCCAGCAGCCAAGATCCAAACACAGATACGCAGTATTTT.

Worth noting for this clone: An end of the junction differs from the germline gene, which may be a read error. The sample carries other DNA sequences with the same CDR3. The V call is TRBV5-4, the J call TRBJ1-4; tentatively, D is TRBD1 (6 bases). The CDR3 sequence is 13 residues long. Germline CDR1 SGHNT, CDR2 YYREEE (reference sequence). The CDR3 DNA is TGTGCTAGCAGCCGGGACAAAAATGAAAAACTGTTTTTT. Protein sequence: CASSRDKNEKLFF. The variable domain in full, with the rest retrieved from reference TRBV5-4 and TRBJ1-4, is ETGVTQSPTHLIKTRGQQVTLRCSSQSGHNTVSWYQQALGQGPQFIFQYYREEENGRGNFPPRFSGLQFPNYSSELNVNALELDDSALYLCASSRDKNEKLFFGSGTQLSVL.

Regarding this clone: The same CDR3 can be traced to other DNA sequences in this sample. This chain links TRBV5-8 with TRBJ1-2; D call uncertain. Per germline, CDR1 SGHTS and CDR2 YDEGEE. The CDR3 contains 14 residues. Deletions cut 0 bases from V and 1 base from J, with 7 bases between. The CDR3 is CASSLDLINYGYTF. Here the CDR3 DNA reads TGTGCCAGCAGCTTGGACCTGATTAACTATGGCTACACCTTC.

The rearrangement links TRBV7-3 to TRBJ2-5; 7 bases fit TRBD2. CDR1 and CDR2 from the germline V gene are SGHTA and FQGTGA. CDR3 length equals 13 residues. Trimming removed 3 bases from V and 5 bases from J; junction bases left unmatched: 3. CDR3 loop: CASSFGGGETQYF. CDR3 sequence (DNA): TGTGCCAGCAGCTTTGGGGGAGGGGAGACCCAGTACTTC.

This chain links TRBV7-2 with TRBJ2-5; 8 bases match TRBD2. Germline assignment: CDR1 SGHTA and CDR2 FQGNSA. The V gene end was trimmed by 8 bases and the J gene end by 8 bases; junction bases not matched to a gene: 13. There are 14 residues in the CDR3. CDR3 DNA sequence: TGTGCCAGCGTGCCGGGACTAGGTTTGTCCACCCAGTACTTC. Translating it yields CASVPGLGLSTQYF.

The rearrangement uses TRBV7-6 and TRBJ1-2; D is unclear. CDR1 and CDR2 (germline): SGHVS, FNYEAQ. The V and J ends lost 4 bases and 8 bases respectively, with 14 bases between them. The CDR3 covers 13 residues. The chain's CDR3 is CASSYSLDGGYTF. The CDR3 DNA reads as TGTGCCAGCAGCTACAGCCTGGACGGGGGCTACACCTTC. Full variable domain (outside the CDR3, taken from reference TRBV7-6 and TRBJ1-2): GAGVSQSPRYKVTKRGQDVALRCDPISGHVSLYWYRQALGQGPEFLTYFNYEAQQDKSGLPNDRFSAERPEGSISTLTIQRTEQRDSAMYRCASSYSLDGGYTFGSGTRLTVV.

The chain joins TRBV6-1 to TRBJ1-2, with unresolved D. The CDR3 runs 12 residues. V was pared by 8 bases and J by 3 bases, with 10 bases between. Germline V CDR1 and CDR2: MNHNS, SASEGT. The CDR3 loop is CASRGKYYGYTF. Here the CDR3 DNA reads TGTGCCAGCCGCGGTAAATACTATGGCTACACCTTC.

The chain joins TRBV5-6 to TRBJ1-1, with a weak D call TRBD1 (5 bases). V lost 0 bases and J 3 bases, leaving 9 bases between the germline ends. The CDR3 has 14 amino acids. Germline V gene sequence: CDR1 SGHDT, CDR2 YYEEEE. CDR3 DNA sequence: TGTGCCAGCAGCTTGGCGTGGGGGGACACTGAAGCTTTCTTT. Protein product: CASSLAWGDTEAFF. The complete variable domain, with remaining parts taken from reference TRBV5-6 and TRBJ1-1, reads DAGVTQSPTHLIKTRGQQVTLRCSPKSGHDTVSWYQQALGQGPQFIFQYYEEEERQRGNFPDRFSGHQFPNYSSELNVNALLLGDSALYLCASSLAWGDTEAFFGQGTRLTVV.

The J gene is TRBJ2-7, the V gene TRBV5-1, with 9 bases lining up with TRBD1. V lost 0 bases, J lost 3 bases, and 4 bases stayed unmatched. Germline V gene sequence: CDR1 SGHRS, CDR2 YFSETQ. This CDR3 region has 15 residues. CDR3 loop: CASSLGLTGGYEQYF. Here the CDR3 DNA reads TGCGCCAGCAGCTTGGGGCTGACAGGGGGCTACGAGCAGTACTTC.

This clone has at least ten counts. The chain recombines TRBV5-8 with TRBJ2-3, with TRBD2 matching 12 bases. CDR1 SGHTS and CDR2 YDEGEE come from the germline V gene. CDR3 length equals 15 residues. V lost 3 bases, J lost 4 bases, and 3 bases stayed unmatched. CDR3 sequence: CASSSSGGAADTQYF. The CDR3 bases are TGTGCCAGCAGCTCTAGCGGGGGGGCCGCAGATACGCAGTATTTT.

J is TRBJ1-2 and V is TRBV9; D remains ambiguous. V lost 4 bases to trimming and J lost 3 bases, with 13 bases between them. The CDR3 is 14 residues long. Looked up from germline, CDR1 is SGDLS and CDR2 is YYNGEE. The CDR3: CASSPQGLDYGYTF. CDR3 sequence (DNA): TGTGCCAGCAGCCCCCAAGGCCTTGACTATGGCTACACCTTC.

V gene TRBV7-9 combines with J gene TRBJ2-5, with D perhaps matching TRBD1 (6 bases). V gave up 5 bases and J gave up 7 bases, with 14 bases separating them. CDR3 length: 13 amino acids. Germline values: CDR1 SEHNR, CDR2 FQNEAQ (reference sequence). CDR3 sequence: CASSRGTVRTQYF. The CDR3 DNA is TGTGCCAGCAGCAGGGGGACCGTGAGGACCCAGTACTTC.

A remark on this clone: Other DNA sequences within the sample encode an identical CDR3. The gene calls are TRBV11-2 and TRBJ1-1; D is ambiguous. Germline values: CDR1 SGHAT, CDR2 FQNNGV. The CDR3 has 14 residues. Deletions cut 0 bases from V and 2 bases from J, with 7 bases between. The CDR3 protein is CASSLDQVNTEAFF. The DNA for the CDR3 is TGTGCCAGCAGCTTAGATCAGGTCAACACTGAAGCTTTCTTT.

The chain employs TRBV6-1 and TRBJ2-7, with 7 bases lining up with TRBD1. J lost 5 bases, V lost 1 base, and 8 bases had no gene match. The CDR3 has 15 residues. Germline-derived CDR1 and CDR2 are MNHNS and SASEGT. In DNA form, the CDR3 reads TGTGCCAGCAGTGAAGGGACAGGTGGGGGTAACGAGCAGTACTTC. This gives the protein CASSEGTGGGNEQYF.

The CDR3: CASSPGTRKNIQYF. The CDR3 DNA reads as TGTGCCAGCAGCCCCGGGACAAGGAAAAACATTCAGTACTTC. The chain has TRBV5-6 and TRBJ2-4; perhaps TRBD1 as D (6 bases). The ends were cut back, 4 bases at V and 4 bases at J, with 12 bases in the middle. Germline CDR1 and CDR2: SGHDT and YYEEEE. This CDR3 region has 14 residues.

The V and J genes are TRBV6-5 and TRBJ1-2; tentatively, D is TRBD1 (5 bases). The CDR3 extends over 11 amino acids. Trimming cost V 6 bases and J 8 bases, with 10 bases left between them. Germline values: CDR1 MNHEY, CDR2 SVGAGI. The DNA of the CDR3 is TGTGCCAGCAGCCAGGGTACGGGCTACACCTTC. This sequence encodes CASSQGTGYTF.

The chain is built from TRBV7-9 and TRBJ2-2; D not certain. Trimming took off 2 bases at V and 5 bases at J, with 12 bases between the two ends. This CDR3 has 15 residues. Looked up from germline, CDR1 is SEHNR and CDR2 is FQNEAQ (reference sequence). The CDR3 is CASSLRRGGTGELFF. CDR3 sequence (DNA): TGTGCCAGCAGCTTACGACGTGGTGGAACCGGGGAGCTGTTTTTT.

This rearrangement joins TRBV5-6 to TRBJ2-7; D assignment may be TRBD1 or TRBD2 (5 bases each). Germline CDR1 reads SGHDT; CDR2 reads YYEEEE. This CDR3 comprises 15 residues. Trimming took off 3 bases at V and 4 bases at J, with 17 bases between the two ends. DNA of the CDR3: TGTGCCAGCAGCTCCTTAGAGGGGTCAGGTTACGAGCAGTACTTC. Protein sequence: CASSSLEGSGYEQYF.

A word on this clone: This same CDR3 is encoded by further DNA sequences in the sample. V usage is TRBV10-3 and J usage is TRBJ1-5; maybe TRBD1 (5 bases). Per germline, CDR1 ENHRY and CDR2 SYGVKD. V lost 2 bases, J lost 4 bases, and 6 bases lay in between. This CDR3 contains 13 residues. CDR3 sequence: CAISEPGNQPQHF. The DNA for the CDR3 is TGTGCCATCAGTGAGCCAGGGAATCAGCCCCAGCATTTT.

The rearrangement uses TRBV5-1 and TRBJ2-2; 8 bases map to TRBD2. This CDR3 has 15 residues. Trimming at V came to 3 bases and at J to 2 bases, leaving 3 bases not matched to a gene. The germline V gene encodes CDR1 SGHRS and CDR2 YFSETQ. The CDR3 DNA reads as TGCGCCAGCAGCTCCACTAGCGGAAACACCGGGGAGCTGTTTTTT. Its translation: CASSSTSGNTGELFF. Full variable domain (remainder filled in from reference TRBV5-1 and TRBJ2-2): KAGVTQTPRYLIKTRGQQVTLSCSPISGHRSVSWYQQTPGQGLQFLFEYFSETQRNKGNFPGRFSGRQFSNSRSEMNVSTLELGDSALYLCASSSTSGNTGELFFGEGSRLTVL.

The chain links TRBV28 to TRBJ2-4, with TRBD1 matching 7 bases. In germline, CDR1 is MDHEN, CDR2 SYDVKM. Losses at the gene ends were 5 bases for V and 7 bases for J; bases not matched to a gene: 8. The CDR3 spans 14 residues. The CDR3 region has the DNA TGTGCCAGCAGTCCAAGGACAGGATGGAACATTCAGTACTTC. The encoded protein is CASSPRTGWNIQYF.

The chain has TRBV4-1 and TRBJ2-1, with 7 bases matching TRBD2. Germline CDR1 is MGHRA and CDR2 is YSYEKL. The ends lost 4 bases at V and 7 bases at J; junction bases unmatched: 13. The CDR3 totals 16 residues. Written as DNA, the CDR3 is TGCGCCAGCAGCCGTCGGGCGCTAGCGGTCACTAATGAGCAGTTCTTC. It codes for CASSRRALAVTNEQFF.